This paragraph reports one TCR beta chain. Antigen specificity is unknown. This record comes from a study of T-cell reconstitution after alpha-beta-depleted transplantation in children. Germline loops: CDR1 MNHNS, CDR2 SASEGT. Trimming cost V 2 bases and J 5 bases, with 10 bases left between them. CDR3 size: 15 residues. Regarding the study as a whole: Some patients showed high day-60 TCRbeta diversity, which derived from surviving recipient T cells and thymic progenitors. The authors attributed T-cell counts and diversity one year after transplant mostly to newly produced T cells. Expanded clones from the graft, numbering several hundred, reportedly supplied alpha-beta T cells about two months after transplant.

A library of TCRbeta sequences, prepared with unique molecular identifiers, was generated. TCRdb reprocessed the PCR reads with MiXCR, giving one entry per CDR3 protein. The sample lists about 210,000 distinct CDR3 sequences, more than 15% occurring once. This chain connects TRBV6-1 to TRBJ1-6; unclear D gene. Sequenced material: PBMCs, mostly from graft donor cells, taken 360 days after TCRalphabeta/CD19-depleted stem cell transplant. This TCR came from a male patient between 2 and 10 years old who had a stem cell transplant for acute lymphoblastic leukemia, so the T cells may come from the graft donor. The CDR3: CASSERVANNSPLHF. CDR3 bases: TGTGCCAGCAGTGAAAGGGTGGCCAATAATTCACCCCTCCACTTT.